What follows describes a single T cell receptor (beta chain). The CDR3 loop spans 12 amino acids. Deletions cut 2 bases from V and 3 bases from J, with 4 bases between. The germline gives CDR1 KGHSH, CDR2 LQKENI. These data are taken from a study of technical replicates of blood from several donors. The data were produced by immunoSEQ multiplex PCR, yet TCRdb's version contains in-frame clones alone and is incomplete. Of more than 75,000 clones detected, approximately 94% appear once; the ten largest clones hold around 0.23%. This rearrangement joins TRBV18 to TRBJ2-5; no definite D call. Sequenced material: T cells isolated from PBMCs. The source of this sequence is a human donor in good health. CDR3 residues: CASSPAEETQYF. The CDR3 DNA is TGTGCCAGCTCACCAGCAGAAGAGACCCAGTACTTC.